This TCR beta chain is from a study of beta chain features in type 1 diabetes. This clone was recorded many times. Its antigen is still unknown. Expressed TCRB transcripts were sequenced after all isolated RNA was converted to cDNA. Method: immunoSEQ multiplex PCR; TCRdb's copy keeps in-frame clones and lacks some. The sample consists of around 280,000 clones, over 14% of them appearing once. Regarding the study as a whole: At VDJ recombination sites, type 1 diabetes patients had fewer insertions and more deleted nucleotides. Shortening of TCRB CDR3s, moderate but significant, appeared in all four CD4+ subsets of Type 1 diabetes patients.

The CDR3 is 14 amino acids. Germline CDR1 reads SQVTM; CDR2 reads ANQGSEA. The V end was cut by 4 bases, the J end by 2 bases, with 14 bases between. The rearrangement links TRBV29-1 to TRBJ2-5; D perhaps matches TRBD2 (5 bases). The sequence derives from a young man with type 1 diabetes. The sequencing input was naive CD4+ T cells from blood. The CDR3 DNA follows: TGCAGCGTTGTCGGGGTACTTTGGCAAGAGACCCAGTACTTC. Translated: CSVVGVLWQETQYF.